Given below is one T cell receptor beta chain in context. Its specificity is unknown. The data stem from a study of cytomegalovirus exposure and HLA in healthy donors. Study context: Clustering assigned 81% of the 350 to 400 genotyped donors to the Caucasian-associated ancestry cluster.

CDR1 is LNHDA and CDR2 is SQIVND in the germline V gene (reference sequence). The CDR3 has 19 amino acids. Both 60 Vbeta primers and 13 Jbeta primers went into the PCR. TCRdb's table, derived via immunoSEQ multiplex PCR, lists solely in-frame clones and lacks some. The listing contains about 140,000 clones. Regarding the study as a whole: TCR beta chains associated with HLA were, in a later analysis, more clonally expanded than equally common others. Most TCR beta V segments were productive about 87% or about 30% of the time in an earlier analysis.

Sequenced input: PBMCs. V gene TRBV19 combines with J gene TRBJ1-6; a possible D gene is TRBD1 (6 bases). The origin of this receptor is a woman under 30 in good health and CMV-seronegative. CDR3 coding DNA: TGTGTTAGTAACTCGGGGGGCACCAAAAGACGAGGGGCTAATTCACCCCTCCACTTT. Encoded protein: CVSNSGGTKRRGANSPLHF.